The present entry profiles one T cell receptor (beta chain) with its context. This sample is part of a study of blood T cell repertoires in COVID-19. The CDR3 runs 15 residues. Germline trimming cut 3 bases from V and 4 bases from J; bases unmatched to any gene: 6. CDR1 SGDLS and CDR2 YYNGEE come from the germline V gene. The data were produced by immunoSEQ multiplex PCR, yet TCRdb's version contains in-frame clones alone and is incomplete. The data contain about 440,000 clones, roughly nine tenths of them singletons. Participant-given clinical history determined each cohort assignment. Specimen: PBMCs or T cells enriched from blood (not recorded which). V gene TRBV9 combines with J gene TRBJ2-5; 10 bases fit TRBD2. The clonotype comes from a woman younger than 30 with acute COVID-19. This CDR3 is CASSDSGGATETQYF. The CDR3 coding sequence is TGTGCCAGCAGCGACAGCGGGGGGGCCACAGAGACCCAGTACTTC.